These 27 T cell receptor beta chains share one sample of origin, sequenced in a study of blood T cells in healthy people across ages. A second 7 to 11 cycle PCR used barcoded and J-beta primers. Via MiXCR, TCRdb re-called the 5' RACE reads, giving one row per CDR3 protein. In the table there are some 940,000 distinct CDR3 sequences, almost 30% of which are singletons. The sample was also linked to a second study, of T cells of mothers and their children.

The source material was blood. Receptors originate from a woman aged 40 to 50 in good health.

This CDR3 is CASSYTGYVAFF. The DNA for the CDR3 is TGTGCCAGCAGCTACACAGGGTACGTAGCTTTCTTT. The chain uses TRBV7-2 and TRBJ1-1; D is perhaps TRBD1 (6 bases). The CDR3 runs to 12 residues. Germline CDR1 is SGHTA and CDR2 is FQGNSA. The germline V and J ends were trimmed by 4 bases and 10 bases, with 13 bases remaining between them. Full variable domain (outside the CDR3, taken from reference TRBV7-2 and TRBJ1-1): GAGVSQSPSNKVTEKGKDVELRCDPISGHTALYWYRQSLGQGLEFLIYFQGNSAPDKSGLPSDRFSAERTGGSVSTLTIQRTQQEDSAVYLCASSYTGYVAFFGQGTRLTVV.

The chain uses TRBV6-6 and TRBJ2-7; TRBD1 or TRBD2 may be the D gene (6 bases each). Germline lookup yields CDR1 MNHNY and CDR2 SVGAGI (reference sequence). The germline V and J ends were trimmed by 2 bases and 4 bases, with 15 bases remaining between them. This CDR3 is 15 amino acids long. In nucleotides, the CDR3 is TGTGCCAGCAGTTACCCCTCGGGGGCGCGTTACGAGCAGTACTTC. Translated, it gives CASSYPSGARYEQYF.

This clonotype was found a few times. This chain connects TRBV14 to TRBJ1-1, with D uncertain. This CDR3 has 15 residues. Germline CDR1 SGHDN, CDR2 FVKESK. The V gene lost 0 bases and the J gene lost 3 bases, with 11 bases spanning the gap. CDR3 sequence (DNA): TGTGCCAGCAGCCAAGATCTCGGCCGGTACACTGAAGCTTTCTTT. Its translation: CASSQDLGRYTEAFF.

For this clonotype: A much larger clone differs by one base, so this may be a read error. The chain couples TRBV19 to TRBJ2-7, with D perhaps matching TRBD1 (6 bases). Per germline, CDR1 LNHDA and CDR2 SQIVND (reference sequence). This CDR3 is 12 amino acids long. CDR3 DNA sequence: TGTGCCAGTAGTATGGGGGCTTACGAGCAGAACTTC. Translated: CASSMGAYEQNF.

This clonotype was observed a few times. This chain connects TRBV20-1 to TRBJ1-4, with a tentative D call TRBD1 (5 bases). V was pared by 1 base and J by 7 bases, with 10 bases between. CDR1 DFQATT and CDR2 SNEGSKA come from the germline V gene (reference sequence). The CDR3 contains 13 residues. This CDR3 is CSARGMGVEKLFF. CDR3 in DNA: TGCAGTGCTAGAGGAATGGGGGTTGAAAAACTGTTTTTT.

The sample holds many counts of this clonotype. The gene calls are TRBV9 and TRBJ2-4, with unresolved D. The V gene lost 3 bases and the J gene lost 8 bases, with 12 bases spanning the gap. Germline V CDR1 and CDR2: SGDLS, YYNGEE. The CDR3 loop spans 13 amino acids. Here the CDR3 reads CASSAAPGDIQYF. DNA of the CDR3: TGTGCCAGCAGCGCCGCGCCCGGAGACATTCAGTACTTC.

This clonotype was seen many times. V usage is TRBV7-9 and J usage is TRBJ2-1; D not certain. V gave up 5 bases and J gave up 7 bases, with 24 bases separating them. The CDR3 sequence is 17 residues long. CDR1 is SEHNR, CDR2 FQNEAQ, per germline (reference sequence). The CDR3 spells CASSLRFGPKTANEQFF. The CDR3 bases are TGTGCCAGCAGCCTTCGTTTTGGACCCAAGACGGCGAATGAGCAGTTCTTC.

This clonotype was recorded once. Possible read error: a much larger clone is one base away. This chain uses TRBV20-1 with TRBJ2-3, with 7 bases that match TRBD2. The junction had 18 bases not matched to a gene; V was cut back by 5 bases and J by 7 bases. The CDR3 extends over 16 amino acids. Germline V gene sequence: CDR1 DFQATT, CDR2 SNEGSKA (reference sequence). The CDR3 region has the DNA TGCAGTGCTGGGGGAACTAGCGCTCAAAAGGTGTATACGCAGTATTTT. Its protein product is CSAGGTSAQKVYTQYF.

This clonotype was observed a handful of times. The V and J genes are TRBV12-3 or TRBV12-4 and TRBJ1-4, with a possible D match to TRBD1 (6 bases). The CDR3 is 18 residues long. Deletions cut 3 bases from V and 2 bases from J, with 19 bases between. The CDR3 protein is CASSLWGNRDITNEKLFF. CDR3 DNA sequence: TGTGCCAGCAGTTTGTGGGGTAACAGGGATATCACTAATGAAAAACTGTTTTTT.

This chain joins TRBV30 and TRBJ2-3; possible D gene TRBD2, 5 bases. The V end was cut by 0 bases, the J end by 2 bases, with 12 bases between. Germline V lookup: CDR1 GTSNPN, CDR2 SVGIG (reference sequence). This CDR3 has 15 residues. The CDR3 sequence is CAWSVISGPTDTQYF. The CDR3 nucleotides read TGTGCCTGGAGTGTCATCAGCGGACCCACAGATACGCAGTATTTT.

The chain recombines TRBV29-1 with TRBJ1-1; 7 bases agree with TRBD1. CDR1 is SQVTM and CDR2 is ANQGSEA in the germline V gene. V dropped 6 bases and J dropped 0; count of bases not matched to a gene: 4. The CDR3 has 13 residues. The CDR3 DNA sequence: TGCAGCGTATCAGGGGGGATGAACACTGAAGCTTTCTTT. It is translated as CSVSGGMNTEAFF.

The chain carries TRBV5-1 and TRBJ2-7; D might be TRBD2 (6 bases). The CDR3 covers 15 residues. Germline loops: CDR1 SGHRS, CDR2 YFSETQ. V dropped 0 bases and J dropped 2 bases, with 12 bases sitting between them. CDR3 protein: CASSLAVGGTYEQYF. For the CDR3, the DNA is TGCGCCAGCAGCTTGGCCGTAGGAGGGACCTACGAGCAGTACTTC.

This clonotype was detected a few times. The rearrangement joins TRBV5-1 to TRBJ2-3; D perhaps matches TRBD2 (5 bases). The germline V and J ends were trimmed by 0 bases and 8 bases, with 7 bases remaining between them. Germline CDR1 reads SGHRS; CDR2 reads YFSETQ. The CDR3 has 12 residues. CDR3 sequence reads: CASSLARGTQYF. CDR3 nucleotide sequence: TGCGCCAGCAGCTTGGCCCGGGGTACGCAGTATTTT.

This clonotype was seen just once. The V gene is TRBV20-1, the J gene TRBJ2-3; unclear D gene. Germline CDR1 and CDR2: DFQATT and SNEGSKA (reference sequence). This CDR3 contains 12 residues. V was cut by 0 bases and J by 4 bases, with 5 bases left in between. The chain's CDR3 is CSARELSDTQYF. The CDR3 DNA sequence: TGCAGTGCTAGAGAGCTTTCAGATACGCAGTATTTT.

The table lists this clonotype with many counts. The chain carries TRBV25-1 and TRBJ1-6; D is undetermined. The CDR3 loop spans 12 amino acids. V was shortened by 3 bases and J by 10 bases, with 7 bases between the two germline ends. The germline gives CDR1 MGHDK, CDR2 SYGVNS. CDR3 loop: CASSEAGSPLHF. The DNA for the CDR3 is TGTGCCAGCAGTGAGGCTGGATCACCCCTCCACTTT. The full variable domain, completed using reference TRBV25-1 and TRBJ1-6, is EADIYQTPRYLVIGTGKKITLECSQTMGHDKMYWYQQDPGMELHLIHYSYGVNSTEKGDLSSESTVSRIRTEHFPLTLESARPSHTSQYLCASSEAGSPLHFGNGTRLTVT.

This clonotype has a handful of counts. This chain connects TRBV7-3 to TRBJ2-3; weak D call: TRBD1 (5 bases). V shed 5 bases and J shed 4 bases, with 16 bases lying between them. In germline, CDR1 is SGHTA, CDR2 FQGTGA. The CDR3 loop spans 15 amino acids. CDR3 protein: CASSEQVGAPDTQYF. CDR3 DNA: TGTGCCAGCAGCGAACAGGTTGGGGCTCCAGATACGCAGTATTTT.

CDR3 sequence: CASSQGLNSRTGELFF. In DNA, the CDR3 is TGCGCCAGCAGCCAAGGACTAAACTCGAGGACCGGGGAGCTGTTTTTT. The J gene is TRBJ2-2, the V gene TRBV4-1; a possible D gene is TRBD2 (5 bases). CDR3 length equals 16 residues. Trimming took 1 base from V and 5 from J, leaving 14 bases between them. Germline V CDR1 and CDR2: MGHRA, YSYEKL.

This clonotype was seen only a few times. The chain employs TRBV6-6 and TRBJ2-3, with a weak D call TRBD2 (6 bases). This CDR3 spans 15 amino acids. Germline assignment: CDR1 MNHNY and CDR2 SVGAGI (reference sequence). Trimming cost V 0 bases and J 2 bases, with 9 bases left between them. This chain's CDR3 is CASSYSGGATDTQYF. CDR3 nucleotide sequence: TGTGCCAGCAGTTACTCAGGCGGGGCCACAGATACGCAGTATTTT.

This clonotype was counted ten times or more. This sequence joins TRBV7-3 and TRBJ2-7, with unresolved D. V lost 2 bases, J lost 3 bases, and 8 bases lay in between. The germline CDR1 and CDR2 sequences are SGHTA and FQGTGA. The CDR3 spans 13 residues. CDR3 region: CASSLAADYEQYF. In nucleotides, the CDR3 is TGTGCCAGCAGCTTAGCGGCTGACTACGAGCAGTACTTC. Full variable domain (remainder filled in from reference TRBV7-3 and TRBJ2-7): GAGVSQTPSNKVTEKGKYVELRCDPISGHTALYWYRQSLGQGPEFLIYFQGTGAADDSGLPNDRFFAVRPEGSVSTLKIQRTERGDSAVYLCASSLAADYEQYFGPGTRLTVT.

The J gene is TRBJ2-3, the V gene TRBV7-3; 10 nucleotides agree with TRBD2. With 6 bases clipped from V and 4 bases from J, the junction kept 7 bases outside the gene matches. The germline CDR1 and CDR2 sequences are SGHTA and FQGTGA. The CDR3 runs 15 residues. The CDR3 reads CASSLAGAWADTQYF. The CDR3 coding sequence is TGTGCCAGCAGTCTAGCGGGGGCATGGGCAGATACGCAGTATTTT.

The CDR3 DNA is TGTGCCAGCAGCTATTGGCCTAGCGGGGTCAGCACAGATACGCAGTATTTT. Protein sequence: CASSYWPSGVSTDTQYF. The J gene is TRBJ2-3, the V gene TRBV7-2; 9 nucleotides agree with TRBD2. CDR1 is SGHTA, CDR2 FQGNSA, per germline. The V segment lost 4 bases and the J segment 0 bases; nucleotides outside the gene matches: 8. The CDR3 sequence is 17 residues long.

The chain has TRBV5-1 and TRBJ2-1; D not certain. The V and J ends lost 2 bases and 10 bases respectively, with 22 bases between them. Germline CDR1 is SGHRS and CDR2 is YFSETQ. The CDR3 consists of 16 residues. This CDR3 reads CASSLPRAHSTHEQFF. The CDR3 DNA follows: TGCGCCAGCAGCTTACCCCGGGCCCACTCTACCCACGAGCAGTTCTTC. Filled out from reference TRBV5-1 and TRBJ2-1, the complete variable domain reads KAGVTQTPRYLIKTRGQQVTLSCSPISGHRSVSWYQQTPGQGLQFLFEYFSETQRNKGNFPGRFSGRQFSNSRSEMNVSTLELGDSALYLCASSLPRAHSTHEQFFGPGTRLTVL.

This clonotype was recorded at least ten times. The chain carries TRBV5-1 and TRBJ2-5; weak D call: TRBD1 (7 bases). The length of the CDR3 is 15 residues. Germline V CDR1 and CDR2: SGHRS, YFSETQ. V was cut by 4 bases and J by 2 bases, with 15 bases left in between. CDR3 residues: CASSGGTAEQETQYF. The DNA for the CDR3 is TGCGCCAGCAGCGGAGGGACAGCCGAGCAAGAGACCCAGTACTTC.

This clonotype has just a few counts. This sequence joins TRBV28 and TRBJ1-1; D perhaps matches TRBD1 (5 bases). V lost 4 bases and J 4 bases, leaving 13 bases between the germline ends. Germline V gene data show CDR1 as MDHEN and CDR2 as SYDVKM. This CDR3 is built from 14 residues. The CDR3 region has the DNA TGTGCCAGCAGTTCGCGTGGGGCAGGCACTGAAGCTTTCTTT. This translates into CASSSRGAGTEAFF.

At least ten counts were recorded for this clonotype. The chain uses TRBV4-2 and TRBJ2-1; 9 nucleotides align to TRBD2. V dropped 4 bases and J dropped 11; count of bases not matched to a gene: 6. The CDR3 consists of 13 residues. Germline V lookup: CDR1 LGHNA, CDR2 YNFKEQ. DNA for the CDR3: TGTGCCAGCAGCCCCCGCGGGGGGGCCCAGCAGTTCTTC. It is translated as CASSPRGGAQQFF.

This clonotype was observed a single time. The junction departs from germline at one end; a sequencing error may be responsible. The V call is TRBV12-3 or TRBV12-4, the J call TRBJ2-3, with D perhaps matching TRBD1 or TRBD2 (5 bases each). This CDR3 is built from 16 residues. The DNA of the CDR3 is TGTGCCAGCAGTTTTTATCAGGGACGGCGCGCAGATGCGCAGTATTTT. This codes for CASSFYQGRRADAQYF.

This clonotype was counted a single time. The V call is TRBV7-2, the J call TRBJ1-1; the match to TRBD1 covers 7 bases. Trimming removed 5 bases from V and 9 bases from J; junction bases left unmatched: 6. The V gene's germline CDR1 is SGHTA and CDR2 FQGNSA. This CDR3 has 12 amino acids. The CDR3 sequence: CASSVRGLKAFF. CDR3 nucleotide sequence: TGTGCCAGCAGCGTCAGGGGGTTGAAAGCTTTCTTT.